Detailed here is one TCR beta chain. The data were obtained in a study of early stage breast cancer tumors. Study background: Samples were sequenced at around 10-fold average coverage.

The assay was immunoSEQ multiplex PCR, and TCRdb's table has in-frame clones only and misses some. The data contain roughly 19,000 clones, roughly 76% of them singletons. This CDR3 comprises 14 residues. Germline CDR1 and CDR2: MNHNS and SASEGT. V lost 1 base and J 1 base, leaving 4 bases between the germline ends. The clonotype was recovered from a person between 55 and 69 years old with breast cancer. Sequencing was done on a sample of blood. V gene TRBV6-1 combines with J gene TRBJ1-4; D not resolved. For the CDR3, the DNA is TGTGCCAGCAGTGAAGTGAGAACTAATGAAAAACTGTTTTTT. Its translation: CASSEVRTNEKLFF.